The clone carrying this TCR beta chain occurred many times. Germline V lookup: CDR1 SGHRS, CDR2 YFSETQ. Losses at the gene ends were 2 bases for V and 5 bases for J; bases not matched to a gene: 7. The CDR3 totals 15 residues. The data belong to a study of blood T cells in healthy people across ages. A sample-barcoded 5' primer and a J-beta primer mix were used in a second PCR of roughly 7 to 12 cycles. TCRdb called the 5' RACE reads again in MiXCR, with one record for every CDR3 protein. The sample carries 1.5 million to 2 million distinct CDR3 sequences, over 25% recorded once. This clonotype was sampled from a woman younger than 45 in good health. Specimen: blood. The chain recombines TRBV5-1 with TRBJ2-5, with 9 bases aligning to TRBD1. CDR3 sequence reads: CASSFIQGASETQYF. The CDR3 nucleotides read TGCGCCAGCAGCTTTATACAGGGGGCGTCGGAGACCCAGTACTTC.